The T cell receptor beta chain described here comes from a study of T cell repertoires in cytomegalovirus infection. TCRdb re-analysed the reads in MiXCR, keeping a single row per CDR3 protein. The sample holds 250,000 to 400,000 distinct CDR3 sequences, roughly 25% seen once. CDR3 length equals 14 residues. Deletions cut 8 bases from V and 8 bases from J, with 21 bases between. Regarding this clonotype: What it recognizes is unknown.

This TCR was recovered from a human donor in good health (CMV status not recorded). Some clones in this sample may be carry-over from other donors' samples. The genes are TRBV12-3 or TRBV12-4 and TRBJ1-2; maybe TRBD1 (5 bases). The sample here was cultured PBMCs, taken from culture after CMV antigen stimulation. The CDR3 coding sequence is TGTGCCAGCGCCGCCACCCCGGTCTACAGGGGCTACACCTTC. Translation: CASAATPVYRGYTF.